What follows describes a single T cell receptor (beta chain). This record comes from a study of blood T cell repertoires in COVID-19. The V end was cut by 4 bases, the J end by 4 bases, with 18 bases between. Germline V gene sequence: CDR1 LGHNA, CDR2 YNFKEQ. The CDR3 length is 16 residues. Per the study methods: Reference gene primer amplification gave nucleated cell count estimates. Measured with immunoSEQ multiplex PCR; TCRdb has only the in-frame clones, and not every one. V and J calls and clone size are copied from that table; D and trimming were computed from the DNA. The table lists around 500,000 clones, 70% to 90% of them singletons.

The chain recombines TRBV4-2 with TRBJ2-3, with D possibly being TRBD2 (6 bases). This receptor was identified in a human donor in a cohort sampled during active COVID-19. The sample comprised peripheral blood. For the CDR3, the DNA is TGTGCCAGCAGCCCCGGGACTCATATCCCCCCAGATACGCAGTATTTT. It translates to CASSPGTHIPPDTQYF.